Listed below are T cell receptor beta chains from one sample, sequenced in a study of blood T cell repertoires in COVID-19. Libraries were prepared by immunoSEQ multiplex PCR; TCRdb keeps only in-frame clonotypes and omits some of them. The table has 200,000 to 300,000 clones, about 91% seen once. Sequencing was carried out using peripheral blood. Receptors originate from a person aged 18-35 years with COVID-19, enrolled during active disease. Each CDR3 is given with its conserved first and last residue. The D gene is left open where the match is weak. Size is stated for part of the rows, as once, few or many counts, or as a class when the clone is expanded.

clone size | D gene | CDR3 length | J gene | V gene | CDR3 protein | CDR3 DNA
. | . | 15 | TRBJ1-5 | TRBV9 | CASSVGGEANQPQHF | TGTGCCAGCAGCGTAGGCGGGGAGGCGAATCAGCCCCAGCATTTT
. | . | 14 | TRBJ1-2 | TRBV28 | CASSLLTIPGGYTF | TGTGCCAGCAGTTTATTAACGATCCCGGGGGGCTACACCTTC
. | . | 15 | TRBJ1-2 | TRBV9 | CASSSNRESNYGYTF | TGTGCCAGCAGCTCCAACAGGGAAAGTAACTATGGCTACACCTTC
. | . | 13 | TRBJ2-2 | TRBV12-3/TRBV12-4 | CASSLVGAGELFF | TGTGCCAGCAGTTTAGTCGGAGCTGGGGAGCTGTTTTTT
. | . | 13 | TRBJ2-7 | TRBV10-3 | CAVWDTRSYEQYF | TGTGCCGTCTGGGACACACGCTCCTACGAGCAGTACTTC
. | TRBD1 | 14 | TRBJ2-7 | TRBV11-2 | CASSLRTGGWEQYF | TGTGCCAGCAGCTTAAGGACAGGGGGCTGGGAGCAGTACTTC
. | TRBD1 | 13 | TRBJ2-1 | TRBV5-4 | CASSSGQWDEQFF | TGTGCCAGCAGCTCGGGACAGTGGGATGAGCAGTTCTTC
. | . | 15 | TRBJ2-1 | TRBV19 | CASSIGHSSYNEQFF | TGTGCCAGTAGTATAGGGCATTCCTCCTACAATGAGCAGTTCTTC
. | . | 14 | TRBJ2-7 | TRBV5-1 | CASSLDRGSYEQYF | TGCGCCAGCAGCTTGGATAGGGGTTCCTACGAGCAGTACTTC
. | . | 15 | TRBJ2-1 | TRBV3-1/TRBV3-2 | CASSQDLSQRNEQFF | TGTGCCAGCAGCCAAGACCTCTCGCAGCGCAATGAGCAGTTCTTC
. | TRBD2 | 14 | TRBJ2-1 | TRBV18 | CASSPLAGYNEQFF | TGTGCCAGCTCACCGCTAGCGGGGTACAATGAGCAGTTCTTC
. | . | 15 | TRBJ1-1 | TRBV10-1 | CASSDTGRLGTEAFF | TGCGCCAGCAGTGATACAGGGCGGCTGGGCACTGAAGCTTTCTTT
. | . | 16 | TRBJ2-4 | TRBV9 | CASSLGRGEAKNIQYF | TGTGCCAGCAGCCTAGGTCGTGGGGAGGCCAAAAACATTCAGTACTTC
. | TRBD1 | 14 | TRBJ1-2 | TRBV24-1 | CATSDTGTGNGYTF | TGTGCCACCAGTGATACCGGGACAGGGAATGGCTACACCTTC
. | . | 14 | TRBJ2-5 | TRBV11-2 | CASSPGEAGETQYF | TGTGCCAGCAGCCCAGGGGAAGCCGGGGAGACCCAGTACTTC
. | . | 14 | TRBJ2-1 | TRBV24-1 | CATSDPDLGDEQFF | TGTGCCACCAGTGATCCGGACCTAGGGGATGAGCAGTTCTTC
. | . | 14 | TRBJ1-5 | TRBV19 | CASSVGSPNQPQHF | TGTGCCAGTTCCGTGGGCAGCCCGAATCAGCCCCAGCATTTT
. | . | 13 | TRBJ1-3 | TRBV7-2 | CASSAGAGNTIYF | TGTGCCAGCAGCGCGGGGGCTGGAAACACCATATATTTT
. | . | 15 | TRBJ2-7 | TRBV21-1 | CASSKVGAGAYEQYF | .
. | TRBD1 | 16 | TRBJ2-5 | TRBV10-3 | CAISEAGQGIGETQYF | TGTGCCATCAGTGAGGCTGGACAGGGGATTGGAGAGACCCAGTACTTC
few | . | 15 | TRBJ2-1 | TRBV7-9 | CASSLTAGVYNEQFF | TGTGCCAGCAGCTTAACGGCAGGGGTTTACAATGAGCAGTTCTTC
. | . | 15 | TRBJ2-7 | TRBV2 | CASSEGPGSIYEQYF | TGTGCCAGCAGTGAGGGTCCGGGGAGTATCTACGAGCAGTACTTC
. | TRBD2 | 14 | TRBJ2-2 | TRBV29-1 | CSVGLAANTGELFF | TGCAGCGTTGGACTAGCGGCCAACACCGGGGAGCTGTTTTTT
once | . | 13 | TRBJ1-1 | TRBV24-1 | CATSDHLVTEAFF | TGTGCCACCAGTGATCATTTAGTAACTGAAGCTTTCTTT
. | TRBD1 | 13 | TRBJ1-2 | TRBV19 | CASRADRGYGYTF | TGTGCCAGTAGAGCAGACAGGGGCTATGGCTACACCTTC
once | TRBD2 | 15 | TRBJ2-5 | TRBV4-1 | CASSQDITSGSPQYF | TGCGCCAGCAGCCAAGATATCACTAGCGGATCCCCCCAGTACTTC
. | . | 13 | TRBJ2-1 | TRBV27 | CASSLTSGSRQFF | TGTGCCAGCAGTCTAACTTCCGGGTCAAGGCAGTTCTTC
. | TRBD1 | 13 | TRBJ2-7 | TRBV3-1/TRBV3-2 | CASSRTGGPEQYF | TGTGCCAGCAGCCGAACAGGGGGCCCCGAGCAGTACTTC
once | TRBD2 | 15 | TRBJ2-1 | TRBV6-1 | CASSELSGSEDEQFF | TGTGCCAGCAGTGAACTAAGCGGGAGCGAGGATGAGCAGTTCTTC
. | . | 15 | TRBJ2-7 | TRBV27 | CASSLFAGTPWEQYF | TGTGCCAGCAGTTTATTCGCGGGAACGCCGTGGGAGCAGTACTTC
. | . | 20 | TRBJ2-1 | TRBV9 | CASSGGSDRLQLHPHNEQFF | TGTGCCAGCAGCGGGGGCTCCGACAGGTTACAGTTGCACCCTCACAATGAGCAGTTCTTC
. | TRBD1 | 11 | TRBJ2-3 | TRBV24-1 | CAAQGADTQYF | TGTGCCGCCCAGGGGGCAGATACGCAGTATTTT
. | TRBD2 | 15 | TRBJ2-7 | TRBV28 | CASSPTSGRADEQYF | TGTGCCAGCAGCCCGACTAGCGGGAGGGCTGACGAGCAGTACTTC